The clone carrying this T cell receptor beta chain was seen only a few times. The record originates from a study of T cell responses to AZD1222 COVID-19 vaccine. The protocol was immunoSEQ multiplex PCR, while the TCRdb copy is restricted to in-frame clones and leaves out a portion. The table has around 170,000 clones, roughly 91% seen once. J gave up 0 bases and V 2 bases, and 6 bases lay outside the gene matches. In germline, CDR1 is MDHEN, CDR2 SYDVKM. The length of the CDR3 is 17 residues. The chain combines TRBV28 with TRBJ1-4; 7 nucleotides agree with TRBD1. The receptor's source is an adult in good health. Sequences were derived from peripheral blood, sampled on day 0 of AZD1222 vaccination. The CDR3 DNA follows: TGTGCCAGCAGTTTAGGTACAGGGGACGCAACTAATGAAAAACTGTTTTTT. Its protein product is CASSLGTGDATNEKLFF.